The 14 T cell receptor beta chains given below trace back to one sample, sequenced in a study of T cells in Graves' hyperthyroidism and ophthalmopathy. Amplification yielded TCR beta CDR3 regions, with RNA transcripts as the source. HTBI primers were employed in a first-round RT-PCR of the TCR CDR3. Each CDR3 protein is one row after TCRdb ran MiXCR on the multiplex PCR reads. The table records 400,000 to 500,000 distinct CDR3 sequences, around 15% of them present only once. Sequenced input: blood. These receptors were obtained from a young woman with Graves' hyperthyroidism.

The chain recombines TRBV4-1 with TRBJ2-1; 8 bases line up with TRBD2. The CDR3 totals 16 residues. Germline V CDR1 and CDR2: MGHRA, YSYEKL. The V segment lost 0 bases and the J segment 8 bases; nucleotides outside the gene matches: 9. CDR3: CASSQDWQRELDEQFF. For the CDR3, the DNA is TGCGCCAGCAGCCAAGATTGGCAGCGGGAGTTGGATGAGCAGTTCTTC.

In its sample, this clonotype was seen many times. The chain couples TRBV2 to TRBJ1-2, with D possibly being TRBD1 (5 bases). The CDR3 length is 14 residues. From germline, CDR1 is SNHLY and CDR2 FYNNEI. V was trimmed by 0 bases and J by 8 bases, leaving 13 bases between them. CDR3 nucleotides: TGTGCCAGCAGTGAAGCGCTTCAGGGATACGGCTACACCTTC. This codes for CASSEALQGYGYTF.

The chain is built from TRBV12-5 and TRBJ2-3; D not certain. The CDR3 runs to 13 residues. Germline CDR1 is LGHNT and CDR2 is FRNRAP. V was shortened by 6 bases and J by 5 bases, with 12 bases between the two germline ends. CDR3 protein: CASGLTDQDTQYF. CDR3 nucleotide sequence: TGTGCTAGTGGCCTCACGGACCAAGATACGCAGTATTTT.

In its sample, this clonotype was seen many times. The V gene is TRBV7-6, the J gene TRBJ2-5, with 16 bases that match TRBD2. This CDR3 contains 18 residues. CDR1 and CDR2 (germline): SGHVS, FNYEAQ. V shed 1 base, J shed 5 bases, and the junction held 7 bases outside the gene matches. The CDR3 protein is CASSLGGTSGRAKETQYF. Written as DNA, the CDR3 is TGTGCCAGCAGCTTAGGAGGGACTAGCGGGAGGGCTAAGGAGACCCAGTACTTC. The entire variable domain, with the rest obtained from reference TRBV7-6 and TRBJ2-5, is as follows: GAGVSQSPRYKVTKRGQDVALRCDPISGHVSLYWYRQALGQGPEFLTYFNYEAQQDKSGLPNDRFSAERPEGSISTLTIQRTEQRDSAMYRCASSLGGTSGRAKETQYFGPGTRLLVL.

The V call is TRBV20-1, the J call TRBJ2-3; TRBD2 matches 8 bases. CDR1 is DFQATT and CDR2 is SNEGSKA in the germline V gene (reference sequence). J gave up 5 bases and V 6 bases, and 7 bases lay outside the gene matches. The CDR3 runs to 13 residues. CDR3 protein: CSAKLAAEDTQYF. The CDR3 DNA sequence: TGCAGTGCGAAACTAGCGGCCGAAGATACGCAGTATTTT.

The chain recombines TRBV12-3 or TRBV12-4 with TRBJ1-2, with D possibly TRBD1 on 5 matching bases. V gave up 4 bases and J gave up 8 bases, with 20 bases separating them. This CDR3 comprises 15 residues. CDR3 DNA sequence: TGTGCCAGCAGTTACTTCGGGACTCTCGGAAGGGGCTACACCTTC. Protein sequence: CASSYFGTLGRGYTF.

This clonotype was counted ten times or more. In DNA, the CDR3 is TGTGCCAGCAGTCCTCTAGCGGGAGGACTGGATGAGCAGTTCTTC. Translating gives CASSPLAGGLDEQFF. The chain is built from TRBV28 and TRBJ2-1; 11 positions agree with TRBD2. The germline V gene has CDR1 MDHEN and CDR2 SYDVKM. Trimming cost V 5 bases and J 8 bases; bases outside gene matches: 8. The CDR3 has 15 amino acids.

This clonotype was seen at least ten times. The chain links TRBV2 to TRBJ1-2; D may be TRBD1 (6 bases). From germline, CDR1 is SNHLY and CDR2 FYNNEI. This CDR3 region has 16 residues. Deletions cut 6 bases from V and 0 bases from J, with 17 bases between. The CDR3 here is CASRDSFTRANYGYTF. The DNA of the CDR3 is TGTGCCAGCAGGGACAGCTTTACTAGAGCTAACTATGGCTACACCTTC.

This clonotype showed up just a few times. CDR3 in amino acids: CSAGLAMSQYF. CDR3 DNA sequence: TGCAGTGCAGGACTAGCCATGAGTCAGTACTTC. The chain combines TRBV20-1 with TRBJ2-7; 8 bases fit TRBD2. The CDR3 is made up of 11 amino acids. Unmatched junction bases numbered 8, after V lost 6 bases and J lost 10 bases. Germline CDR1 is DFQATT and CDR2 is SNEGSKA (reference sequence).

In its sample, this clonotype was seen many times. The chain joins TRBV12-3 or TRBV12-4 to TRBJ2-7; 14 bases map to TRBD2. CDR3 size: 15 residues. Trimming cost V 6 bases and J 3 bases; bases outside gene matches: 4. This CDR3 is CASSHGLAGGYEQYF. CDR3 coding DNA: TGTGCCAGCAGCCACGGACTAGCGGGAGGCTACGAGCAGTACTTC.

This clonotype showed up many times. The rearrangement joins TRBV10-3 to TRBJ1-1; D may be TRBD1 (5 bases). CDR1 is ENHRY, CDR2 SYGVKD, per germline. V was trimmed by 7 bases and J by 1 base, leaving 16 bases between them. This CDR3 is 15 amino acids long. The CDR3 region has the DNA TGTGCCATCACTCAGTTTGACAGCAAGAACACTGAAGCTTTCTTT. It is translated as CAITQFDSKNTEAFF.

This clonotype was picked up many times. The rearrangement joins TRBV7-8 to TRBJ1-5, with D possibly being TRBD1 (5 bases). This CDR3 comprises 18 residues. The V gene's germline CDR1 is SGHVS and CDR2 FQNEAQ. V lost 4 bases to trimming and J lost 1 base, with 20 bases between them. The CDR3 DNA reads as TGTGCCAGCAGCTCCGGGGGATGGGAGTTAATAAGCAATCAGCCCCAGCATTTT. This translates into CASSSGGWELISNQPQHF.

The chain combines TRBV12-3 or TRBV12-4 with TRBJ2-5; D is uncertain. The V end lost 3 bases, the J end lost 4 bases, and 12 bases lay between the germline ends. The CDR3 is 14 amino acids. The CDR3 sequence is CASSFRNRRETQYF. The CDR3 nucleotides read TGTGCCAGCAGTTTTAGGAATAGGCGAGAGACCCAGTACTTC.

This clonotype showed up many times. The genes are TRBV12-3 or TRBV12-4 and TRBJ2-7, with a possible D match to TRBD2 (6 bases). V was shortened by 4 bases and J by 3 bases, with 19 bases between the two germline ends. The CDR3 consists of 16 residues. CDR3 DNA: TGTGCCAGCAGTTCAGACACCGGGACTCGGGACTACGAGCAGTACTTC. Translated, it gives CASSSDTGTRDYEQYF.